Shown below are 22 T cell receptor beta chains from a single sample sequenced in a study of Graves' ophthalmopathy and Graves' hyperthyroidism. For repertoire sequencing, the TCR beta CDR3 regions were amplified from RNA transcripts. The authors performed first-round RT-PCR with HTBI primers and then a second-round multiplex PCR. TCRdb re-analysed the multiplex PCR reads in MiXCR, keeping a single row per CDR3 protein. The profile shows approximately 37,000 distinct CDR3 sequences, roughly half of them singletons. The sample consisted of peripheral blood. These receptors were taken from an adult man with Graves' ophthalmopathy.

In this sample, this clonotype turned up many times. V usage is TRBV9 and J usage is TRBJ1-3; D possibly corresponds to TRBD1 (5 bases). This CDR3 is built from 14 residues. The germline V gene encodes CDR1 SGDLS and CDR2 YYNGEE. The V gene lost 4 bases and the J gene lost 2 bases, with 10 bases spanning the gap. The CDR3 region has the DNA TGTGCCAGCAGCTTGCAGGGTACTGGAAACACCATATATTTT. Protein: CASSLQGTGNTIYF.

The rearrangement uses TRBV19 and TRBJ1-3, with D perhaps TRBD1 (5 bases). Germline V gene data show CDR1 as LNHDA and CDR2 as SQIVND (reference sequence). The CDR3 spans 13 residues. V gave up 4 bases and J gave up 8 bases, with 12 bases separating them. CDR3 region: CASSNQGGDTIYF. CDR3 DNA sequence: TGTGCCAGTAGTAACCAGGGCGGGGACACCATATATTTT.

The J gene is TRBJ2-4, the V gene TRBV7-9; possibly TRBD1 for D (6 bases). CDR1 and CDR2 (germline): SEHNR, FQNEAQ (reference sequence). This CDR3 is built from 12 residues. The ends were cut back, 5 bases at V and 15 bases at J, with 17 bases in the middle. The CDR3 nucleotides are TGTGCCAGCAGCCCAGGGGAAACTGCACGGTACTTC. Translation: CASSPGETARYF.

In DNA form, the CDR3 reads TGCAGTGCTAGAGTGGCAGGGGGCCAGCCCCAGCATTTT. This codes for CSARVAGGQPQHF. This chain joins TRBV20-1 and TRBJ1-5; 8 nucleotides agree with TRBD1. The CDR3 is made up of 13 amino acids. Trimming at V came to 1 base and at J to 7 bases, leaving 3 bases not matched to a gene. Germline CDR1 reads DFQATT; CDR2 reads SNEGSKA (reference sequence).

Many counts were recorded for this clonotype. The chain combines TRBV20-1 with TRBJ2-2; 11 bases line up with TRBD1. The trim removed 3 bases at V and 7 bases at J, leaving 19 bases unmatched. The CDR3 is made up of 19 amino acids. Germline CDR1 reads DFQATT; CDR2 reads SNEGSKA (reference sequence). The CDR3 DNA is TGCAGTGCTAGGATTCCAATCGGACAGGGGGCAATTGATGGCGGGGAGCTGTTTTTT. This translates into CSARIPIGQGAIDGGELFF.

About this clonotype: One end of the junction is discordant with germline, which a read error may explain. The J gene is TRBJ2-7, the V gene TRBV27; D is undetermined. This CDR3 is 12 amino acids long. Germline V gene data show CDR1 as MNHEY and CDR2 as SMNVEV (reference sequence). In nucleotides, the CDR3 is TGTGCTGCCGGCCCCTTCTCCCACGAGCAGTACTTC. This gives the protein CAAGPFSHEQYF.

This clonotype was counted a few times. This sequence joins TRBV30 and TRBJ1-1, with TRBD1 identical over 9 bases. Germline V gene sequence: CDR1 GTSNPN, CDR2 SVGIG (reference sequence). The CDR3 is 14 residues long. Losses at the gene ends were 2 bases for V and 5 bases for J; bases not matched to a gene: 6. The CDR3 reads CAWSSGQGGTEAFF. The CDR3 DNA sequence: TGTGCCTGGAGTTCGGGACAGGGAGGGACTGAAGCTTTCTTT. Filled out from reference TRBV30 and TRBJ1-1, the complete variable domain reads SQTIHQWPATLVQPVGSPLSLECTVEGTSNPNLYWYRQAAGRGLQLLFYSVGIGQISSEVPQNLSASRPQDRQFILSSKKLLLSDSGFYLCAWSSGQGGTEAFFGQGTRLTVV.

This clonotype was recorded many times. The V call is TRBV19, the J call TRBJ2-2, with 9 bases identical to TRBD2. The CDR3 is made up of 16 amino acids. CDR1 LNHDA and CDR2 SQIVND come from the germline V gene (reference sequence). Germline trimming cut 5 bases from V and 3 bases from J; bases unmatched to any gene: 7. CDR3 in DNA: TGTGCCAGTAGTCGGTCACTAGCGGGCGACACCGGGGAGCTGTTTTTT. Encoded protein: CASSRSLAGDTGELFF.

The V gene is TRBV10-3, the J gene TRBJ1-2, with 8 bases identical to TRBD1. Germline CDR1 ENHRY, CDR2 SYGVKD. The CDR3 length is 15 residues. The V segment lost 7 bases and the J segment 4 bases; nucleotides outside the gene matches: 11. This chain's CDR3 is CAINDPTGATYGYTF. The CDR3 DNA reads as TGTGCCATCAACGATCCGACAGGGGCAACCTATGGCTACACCTTC.

This clonotype is classed as medium-sized. The chain combines TRBV7-8 with TRBJ1-2; possible D gene TRBD1, 6 bases. Per germline, CDR1 SGHVS and CDR2 FQNEAQ. Between the trimmed V and J ends, which lost 1 base and 7 bases, there was a span of 16 bases. The CDR3 spans 15 residues. The CDR3 DNA is TGTGCCAGCAGCTTAGATAGCGGGGGCGCGGGTGGCTACACCTTC. Its protein product is CASSLDSGGAGGYTF. The full variable domain, in which reference TRBV7-8 and TRBJ1-2 provide the parts outside the CDR3, is GAGVSQSPRYKVAKRGQDVALRCDPISGHVSLFWYQQALGQGPEFLTYFQNEAQLDKSGLPSDRFFAERPEGSVSTLKIQRTQQEDSAVYLCASSLDSGGAGGYTFGSGTRLTVV.

The rearrangement links TRBV2 to TRBJ1-2, with D possibly matching TRBD1 (5 bases). CDR3 length: 14 amino acids. The germline V and J ends were trimmed by 3 bases and 5 bases, with 13 bases remaining between them. Germline V gene sequence: CDR1 SNHLY, CDR2 FYNNEI. CDR3 region: CASSDRVSGYGYTF. In DNA, the CDR3 is TGTGCCAGCAGTGACAGGGTTTCAGGGTATGGCTACACCTTC.

The sample holds one count of this clonotype. The rearrangement links TRBV24-1 to TRBJ2-7; 7 nucleotides align to TRBD1. Trimming cost V 2 bases and J 1 base; bases outside gene matches: 7. The CDR3 contains 16 residues. Germline lookup yields CDR1 KGHDR and CDR2 SFDVKD. CDR3 coding DNA: TGTGCCACCAGTGATTCCCCGGGACAGACATCCTACGAGCAGTACTTC. Encoded protein: CATSDSPGQTSYEQYF.

CDR3 nucleotide sequence: TGTGCCACCCCAGAGGGACTAGCGAGTTTCACAGATACGCAGTATTTT. Protein sequence: CATPEGLASFTDTQYF. The chain carries TRBV2 and TRBJ2-3; 10 nucleotides match TRBD2. The CDR3 is 16 residues long. The trim removed 10 bases at V and 2 bases at J, leaving 12 bases unmatched. Germline assignment: CDR1 SNHLY and CDR2 FYNNEI.

Comment on this clonotype: The CDR3 carries no conserved terminal phenylalanine or tryptophan, so it likely arises from a read error. The DNA is left out, because the CDR3 cannot be placed on it with certainty; the CDR3 is given as TCRdb lists it. The CDR3 loop reads CASSLAALEHRGAVV. The chain links TRBV7-3 to TRBJ2-2; TRBD1 is taken as the D call from the table, unchecked against the DNA. The CDR3 has 15 residues if both end residues are counted. CDR1 and CDR2 (germline): SGHTA, FQGTGA.

This clonotype has a count of ten or more. This chain joins TRBV5-6 and TRBJ1-1, with D possibly TRBD1 on 5 matching bases. V lost 2 bases and J 0 bases, leaving 11 bases between the germline ends. The V gene's germline CDR1 is SGHDT and CDR2 YYEEEE. The CDR3 spans 15 residues. The CDR3 is CASSFFGTMNTEAFF. The CDR3, as DNA: TGTGCCAGCAGCTTCTTCGGGACGATGAACACTGAAGCTTTCTTT.

The chain carries TRBV7-9 and TRBJ2-5, with D perhaps TRBD1 or TRBD2 (6 bases each). This CDR3 contains 13 residues. Trimming stripped 3 bases from V and 9 bases from J, with 14 bases between. Germline-derived CDR1 and CDR2 are SEHNR and FQNEAQ (reference sequence). CDR3 DNA sequence: TGTGCCAGCAGCTTGTGGGGGGCTCAGCCCCAGTACTTC. Residues: CASSLWGAQPQYF.

This clonotype was picked up many times. This chain joins TRBV5-5 and TRBJ2-6, with D hard to call. This CDR3 is built from 16 residues. The ends were cut back, 4 bases at V and 1 base at J, with 12 bases in the middle. Germline V gene data show CDR1 as SGHKS and CDR2 as YYEKEE (reference sequence). The CDR3, as DNA: TGTGCCAGCAGCCTCGGACCGGGTTCTGGGGCCAACGTCCTGACTTTC. This sequence encodes CASSLGPGSGANVLTF.

V usage is TRBV7-4 and J usage is TRBJ2-7; 7 nucleotides agree with TRBD2. Germline CDR1 and CDR2: SGHVT and SQSDAQ. The CDR3 has 14 residues. The CDR3 nucleotides are TGTGCCAGCAGCTTAGCCCTCAGGGACTACGGGCAGTACGTC. It specifies CASSLALRDYGQYV.

The chain couples TRBV20-1 to TRBJ1-4; D is perhaps TRBD1 (5 bases). Germline lookup yields CDR1 DFQATT and CDR2 SNEGSKA (reference sequence). There are 12 residues in the CDR3. Deletions cut 3 bases from V and 8 bases from J, with 10 bases between. The CDR3 sequence is CSASSGGEKLFF. CDR3 nucleotides: TGCAGTGCTAGTTCGGGGGGGGAAAAACTGTTTTTT.

The chain recombines TRBV25-1 with TRBJ1-3, with D possibly matching TRBD1 (6 bases). V was clipped by 0 bases and J by 0 bases, with 18 bases between them. Germline CDR1 is MGHDK and CDR2 is SYGVNS. The CDR3 totals 19 residues. The CDR3 DNA reads as TGTGCCAGCAGTGAATATACCAACAGGGCCGCTCCCTCTGGAAACACCATATATTTT. Translation gives CASSEYTNRAAPSGNTIYF. The full variable domain, rest sourced from reference TRBV25-1 and TRBJ1-3, is EADIYQTPRYLVIGTGKKITLECSQTMGHDKMYWYQQDPGMELHLIHYSYGVNSTEKGDLSSESTVSRIRTEHFPLTLESARPSHTSQYLCASSEYTNRAAPSGNTIYFGEGSWLTVV.

This clonotype has ten or more counts. The V and J genes are TRBV5-7 and TRBJ1-3, with 7 bases identical to TRBD1. TRBV5-7 is given ORF status, its function remaining uncertain. CDR3 length: 18 residues. The junction had 15 bases not matched to a gene; V was cut back by 2 bases and J by 4 bases. The CDR3 reads CASSFRRLTGMEGNTIYF. The CDR3 nucleotides read TGTGCCAGCAGCTTTCGGAGATTGACAGGGATGGAAGGAAACACCATATATTTT.

V usage is TRBV7-9 and J usage is TRBJ1-2, with D possibly matching TRBD1 (5 bases). Germline V CDR1 and CDR2: SEHNR, FQNEAQ (reference sequence). This CDR3 is built from 14 residues. Trimming cost V 5 bases and J 4 bases, with 14 bases left between them. The CDR3 DNA reads TGTGCCAGCAGCGACGGGGACGGAGGCTATGGCTACACCTTC. It translates to CASSDGDGGYGYTF.